The present T cell receptor (beta chain) was sequenced within a study of lymphopenia after photon versus proton radiotherapy. This clone has only one observation. Its antigen is unknown. The protocol was immunoSEQ multiplex PCR, while the TCRdb copy is restricted to in-frame clones and leaves out a portion. The repertoire holds roughly 63,000 clones, around 84% seen once, with approximately 2% in the top ten. The CDR3 loop spans 13 amino acids. With 4 bases clipped from V and 7 bases from J, the junction kept 4 bases outside the gene matches. Germline CDR1 and CDR2: MNHNY and SVGAGI (reference sequence). The study's findings and limits: Only patients who died were analyzed for survival; proton advantage is unproven. Post-nadir diversity loss with photons came from oligoclonal expansion, particularly CD8+ Temra cells.

The starting material was peripheral blood, obtained from a patient treated with proton-based radiotherapy. The chain links TRBV6-6 to TRBJ2-1; 7 nucleotides line up with TRBD1. This sequence originates from a man in his 60s with pancreatic cancer. CDR3 sequence reads: CASSSWDRNEQFF. CDR3 sequence (DNA): TGTGCCAGCAGTTCCTGGGACAGAAATGAGCAGTTCTTC.